These 11 T cell receptor beta chains originate from one sample sequenced in a study of T cell responses to AZD1222 COVID-19 vaccine. TCRdb's copy holds only in-frame clones and misses some; the assay was immunoSEQ multiplex PCR. The table lists 57,000 or so clones, around 85% of them singletons. The sample here was peripheral blood, taken 28 days after the second AZD1222 dose. The receptors here all came from an adult who received the AZD1222 COVID-19 vaccine.

The chain uses TRBV4-1 and TRBJ2-5; no reliable D call. Per germline, CDR1 MGHRA and CDR2 YSYEKL. V was clipped by 0 bases and J by 5 bases, with 10 bases between them. The CDR3 spans 14 residues. The CDR3 here is CASSQDDGFETQYF. The CDR3, as DNA: TGCGCCAGCAGCCAAGACGACGGATTCGAGACCCAGTACTTC.

J is TRBJ2-7 and V is TRBV19, with TRBD2 matching 10 bases. CDR1 and CDR2 (germline): LNHDA, SQIVND (reference sequence). Unmatched junction bases numbered 4, after V lost 5 bases and J lost 3 bases. The CDR3 is made up of 14 amino acids. This CDR3 reads CASSPGLARYEQYF. In DNA, the CDR3 is TGTGCCAGTAGTCCGGGACTAGCGCGCTACGAGCAGTACTTC.

The V and J genes are TRBV6-4 and TRBJ1-6; 8 bases agree with TRBD1. J was trimmed by 15 bases and V by 2 bases; bases with no gene match: 21. Germline values: CDR1 MRHNA, CDR2 SNTAGT. The CDR3 is 18 residues long. CDR3 loop: CASSDPFRAGTGVLRLHF. Here the CDR3 DNA reads TGTGCCAGCAGTGACCCATTCCGCGCCGGGACAGGAGTTCTTCGCCTCCACTTT.

The chain combines TRBV9 with TRBJ2-1, with 7 bases that match TRBD2. CDR3 length equals 14 residues. V dropped 5 bases and J dropped 3; count of bases not matched to a gene: 5. Germline V gene data show CDR1 as SGDLS and CDR2 as YYNGEE. CDR3 protein: CASSGSGVYNEQFF. The CDR3 coding sequence is TGTGCCAGCAGTGGGAGCGGGGTCTACAATGAGCAGTTCTTC. Supplemented by reference TRBV9 and TRBJ2-1, the full variable domain reads DSGVTQTPKHLITATGQRVTLRCSPRSGDLSVYWYQQSLDQGLQFLIQYYNGEERAKGNILERFSAQQFPDLHSELNLSSLELGDSALYFCASSGSGVYNEQFFGPGTRLTVL.

This chain uses TRBV7-3 with TRBJ2-1, with D possibly being TRBD2 (6 bases). CDR3 size: 15 residues. The germline V and J ends were trimmed by 3 bases and 7 bases, with 16 bases remaining between them. The germline V gene has CDR1 SGHTA and CDR2 FQGTGA. The CDR3, as DNA: TGTGCCAGCAGCTTCGTGGGAGGTTCGGGGAATGAGCAGTTCTTC. Protein product: CASSFVGGSGNEQFF. The entire variable domain, with the rest obtained from reference TRBV7-3 and TRBJ2-1, is as follows: GAGVSQTPSNKVTEKGKYVELRCDPISGHTALYWYRQSLGQGPEFLIYFQGTGAADDSGLPNDRFFAVRPEGSVSTLKIQRTERGDSAVYLCASSFVGGSGNEQFFGPGTRLTVL.

The gene calls are TRBV2 and TRBJ1-6; 8 nucleotides line up with TRBD1. V dropped 7 bases and J dropped 7; count of bases not matched to a gene: 6. Per the germline V gene, CDR1 is SNHLY and CDR2 is FYNNEI. The CDR3 is 14 residues long. The CDR3 is CASNDRQGNSPLHF. The CDR3 region has the DNA TGTGCCAGCAACGACCGACAGGGGAATTCACCCCTCCACTTT.

This rearrangement joins TRBV27 to TRBJ2-1; D gene ambiguous. Trimming pared 3 bases from V and 7 bases from J, leaving 7 bases between. The CDR3 is 12 residues long. Germline CDR1 and CDR2: MNHEY and SMNVEV (reference sequence). The CDR3 protein is CASSFLGNEQFF. CDR3 nucleotides: TGTGCCAGCAGTTTTCTGGGAAATGAGCAGTTCTTC.

CDR3 sequence: CASSSSRLADGNEQFF. The CDR3 DNA follows: TGTGCCAGTAGTAGTTCGCGGCTAGCGGACGGAAATGAGCAGTTCTTC. V and J are TRBV19 and TRBJ2-1, with TRBD2 identical over 7 bases. Germline V gene data show CDR1 as LNHDA and CDR2 as SQIVND (reference sequence). The J segment lost 7 bases and the V segment lost 4 bases, leaving 13 bases of the junction unmatched. This CDR3 comprises 16 residues. The entire variable domain, with the rest obtained from reference TRBV19 and TRBJ2-1, is as follows: DGGITQSPKYLFRKEGQNVTLSCEQNLNHDAMYWYRQDPGQGLRLIYYSQIVNDFQKGDIAEGYSVSREKKESFPLTVTSAQKNPTAFYLCASSSSRLADGNEQFFGPGTRLTVL.

The chain uses TRBV7-9 and TRBJ2-3, with TRBD1 as a possible D gene (6 bases). This CDR3 contains 11 residues. Germline CDR1 reads SEHNR; CDR2 reads FQNEAQ (reference sequence). V gave up 5 bases and J gave up 10 bases, with 10 bases separating them. CDR3 loop: CASSVQGSQYF. The CDR3 nucleotides are TGTGCCAGCAGCGTACAGGGCTCGCAGTATTTT.

Regarding this clone: The junction does not match germline at one end; this may be a read error. V and J are TRBV7-9 and TRBJ2-7; D perhaps matches TRBD1 (6 bases). The germline CDR1 and CDR2 sequences are SEHNR and FQNEAQ (reference sequence). The CDR3 is made up of 14 amino acids. The CDR3 DNA is TGTGCCAGCAGCTCGGGACATCTCGGATCTCAGACGGGTTTC. Translation: CASSSGHLGSQTGF. The full variable domain, its missing parts supplied by reference TRBV7-9 and TRBJ2-7, is DTGVSQNPRHKITKRGQNVTFRCDPISEHNRLYWYRQTLGQGPEFLTYFQNEAQLEKSRLLSDRFSAERPKGSFSTLEIQRTEQGDSAMYLCASSSGHLGSQTGFGPGTRLTVT.

The chain has TRBV27 and TRBJ2-7, with no clear D. Germline V gene data show CDR1 as MNHEY and CDR2 as SMNVEV (reference sequence). This CDR3 is 15 amino acids long. Trimming stripped 1 base from V and 4 bases from J, with 14 bases between. The CDR3 coding sequence is TGTGCCAGCAGTTTATTGTGGGGTGGTGGTTACGAGCAGTACTTC. Its translation is CASSLLWGGGYEQYF.